This T cell receptor beta chain came from a study of OX40 agonist ivuxolimab in advanced cancers. Study in general: Enrollees could have had prior anti-PD-1, anti-PD-L1 or anti-CTLA-4 therapy, which 35% to 40% had received.

The protocol was immunoSEQ multiplex PCR, while the TCRdb copy is restricted to in-frame clones and leaves out a portion. Of around 40,000 clones in the sample, around 86% were seen once. This CDR3 spans 18 amino acids. After removal of 4 bases from V and 0 bases from J, the junction contained 8 bases not matched to a gene. Germline-derived CDR1 and CDR2 are SNHLY and FYNNEI. The rearrangement links TRBV2 to TRBJ2-3, with TRBD2 matching 12 bases. The input for sequencing was CD4+ or CD8+ T cells sorted from blood, taken in a trial of the OX40 agonist ivuxolimab. The receptor's source is an adult with an advanced solid tumor such as melanoma, head and neck, liver or kidney cancer. CDR3 in DNA: TGTGCCAGCAGTGTGATGCTAGCGGGGGGGACTAGCACAGATACGCAGTATTTT. Protein: CASSVMLAGGTSTDTQYF.